These 12 T cell receptor beta chains were sequenced from one sample in a study of blood T cell repertoires in COVID-19. Libraries were prepared by immunoSEQ multiplex PCR; TCRdb keeps only in-frame clonotypes and omits some of them. The table has roughly 320,000 clones, about nine tenths seen once. Sequencing was done on a sample of PBMCs or T cells enriched from blood (not recorded which). The receptors were sampled from a man younger than 45 who had recovered from COVID-19.

This clone has just a few counts. The chain carries TRBV3-1 (or the pseudogene TRBV3-2) and TRBJ2-3; 12 nucleotides align to TRBD2. CDR1 and CDR2 (germline): LGHDT, YNNKEL (reference sequence). The ends lost 2 bases at V and 0 bases at J; junction bases unmatched: 9. The CDR3 loop spans 19 amino acids. This CDR3 reads CASSQYRASGGASTDTQYF. The CDR3 DNA reads as TGTGCCAGCAGCCAATACAGGGCTAGCGGGGGGGCAAGCACAGATACGCAGTATTTT.

V gene TRBV6-2 or TRBV6-3 combines with J gene TRBJ1-2, with no clear D. The V end was cut by 0 bases, the J end by 2 bases, with 10 bases between. Germline lookup yields CDR1 MNHEY and CDR2 SVGEGT. The CDR3 sequence is 15 residues long. The CDR3 DNA reads TGTGCCAGCAGTTACTCGTCCCCTTTCAACTATGGCTACACCTTC. Protein sequence: CASSYSSPFNYGYTF.

V usage is TRBV3-1 (or the pseudogene TRBV3-2) and J usage is TRBJ1-5; 9 bases fit TRBD1. The CDR3 has 16 amino acids. V dropped 0 bases and J dropped 5; count of bases not matched to a gene: 5. CDR1 and CDR2 (germline): LGHDT, YNNKEL (reference sequence). This chain's CDR3 is CASSQDPGTGYQPQHF. CDR3 nucleotides: TGTGCCAGCAGCCAAGATCCAGGGACAGGGTATCAGCCCCAGCATTTT.

The chain uses TRBV24-1 and TRBJ2-7; weak D call: TRBD2 (6 bases). CDR3 size: 16 residues. The germline V and J ends were trimmed by 3 bases and 3 bases, with 17 bases remaining between them. Germline V gene lookup returns CDR1 KGHDR and CDR2 SFDVKD. The CDR3 loop reads CATSDTRRGSDYEQYF. CDR3 in DNA: TGTGCCACCAGTGATACCCGGCGGGGCAGTGACTACGAGCAGTACTTC.

As to this clone: Other DNA sequences in this specimen translate into the identical CDR3. This chain links TRBV7-2 with TRBJ2-7; 14 bases line up with TRBD2. The CDR3 has 17 residues. J gave up 2 bases and V 0 bases, and 3 bases lay outside the gene matches. CDR1 and CDR2 (germline): SGHTA, FQGNSA. CDR3 nucleotide sequence: TGTGCCAGCAGCTTAGCGGGACTAGCGGGGGACCCCTACGAGCAGTACTTC. This gives the protein CASSLAGLAGDPYEQYF.

The chain combines TRBV14 with TRBJ2-5, with 9 bases fitting TRBD2. Germline V gives CDR1 SGHDN, CDR2 FVKESK. Trimming cost V 4 bases and J 4 bases; bases outside gene matches: 7. The CDR3 has 15 amino acids. The CDR3 is CASSLAGVLTETQYF. As DNA, the CDR3 is TGTGCCAGCAGCCTAGCGGGAGTCTTGACAGAGACCCAGTACTTC.

The chain is built from TRBV2 and TRBJ1-3; D perhaps matches TRBD1 (6 bases). The CDR3 covers 15 residues. V was trimmed by 5 bases and J by 1 base, leaving 12 bases between them. Looked up from germline, CDR1 is SNHLY and CDR2 is FYNNEI. The CDR3 nucleotides are TGTGCCAGCAGTAGACAGGATCTATCTGGAAACACCATATATTTT. It codes for CASSRQDLSGNTIYF.

V is TRBV6-1 and J is TRBJ1-5, with 9 bases identical to TRBD1. V was clipped by 3 bases and J by 6 bases; unmatched bases: 9. Germline V lookup: CDR1 MNHNS, CDR2 SASEGT. The CDR3 spans 16 residues. The CDR3 here is CASSERGQGRAQPQHF. Written as DNA, the CDR3 is TGTGCCAGCAGTGAGAGGGGACAGGGAAGAGCTCAGCCCCAGCATTTT.

The chain employs TRBV6-4 and TRBJ1-1; no clear D. Trimming removed 3 bases from V and 13 bases from J, with 21 bases in between. The CDR3 consists of 14 residues. Germline CDR1 and CDR2: MRHNA and SNTAGT. CDR3 amino acids: CASSDYSRPRAGFF. DNA for the CDR3: TGTGCCAGCAGTGATTACAGCCGACCGAGGGCCGGTTTCTTT.

This clone came up a few times. The rearrangement uses TRBV19 and TRBJ1-1; D gene uncertain. The germline V gene has CDR1 LNHDA and CDR2 SQIVND (reference sequence). V lost 10 bases and J 0 bases, leaving 6 bases between the germline ends. The CDR3 extends over 11 amino acids. The CDR3 bases are TGTGCCACCCGGTTGAACACTGAAGCTTTCTTT. Residues: CATRLNTEAFF.

This sequence joins TRBV7-8 and TRBJ1-2, with 7 bases that match TRBD1. This CDR3 comprises 15 residues. Losses at the gene ends were 1 base for V and 2 bases for J; bases not matched to a gene: 4. Germline CDR1 is SGHVS and CDR2 is FQNEAQ. CDR3 DNA sequence: TGTGCCAGCAGCTTAGGACAGGGACCCAACTATGGCTACACCTTC. It translates to CASSLGQGPNYGYTF. Looking up the rest from reference TRBV7-8 and TRBJ1-2 gives the full variable domain: GAGVSQSPRYKVAKRGQDVALRCDPISGHVSLFWYQQALGQGPEFLTYFQNEAQLDKSGLPSDRFFAERPEGSVSTLKIQRTQQEDSAVYLCASSLGQGPNYGYTFGSGTRLTVV.

The chain couples TRBV2 to TRBJ1-2; 11 bases align to TRBD1. V lost 0 bases, J lost 9 bases, and 3 bases stayed unmatched. The germline V gene encodes CDR1 SNHLY and CDR2 FYNNEI. The CDR3 extends over 14 amino acids. The CDR3, as DNA: TGTGCCAGCAGTGAAGCCGGACAGGGGGCGAGCTACACCTTC. This encodes CASSEAGQGASYTF. The whole variable domain, filled in from reference TRBV2 and TRBJ1-2, reads EPEVTQTPSHQVTQMGQEVILRCVPISNHLYFYWYRQILGQKVEFLVSFYNNEISEKSEIFDDQFSVERPDGSNFTLKIRSTKLEDSAMYFCASSEAGQGASYTFGSGTRLTVV.